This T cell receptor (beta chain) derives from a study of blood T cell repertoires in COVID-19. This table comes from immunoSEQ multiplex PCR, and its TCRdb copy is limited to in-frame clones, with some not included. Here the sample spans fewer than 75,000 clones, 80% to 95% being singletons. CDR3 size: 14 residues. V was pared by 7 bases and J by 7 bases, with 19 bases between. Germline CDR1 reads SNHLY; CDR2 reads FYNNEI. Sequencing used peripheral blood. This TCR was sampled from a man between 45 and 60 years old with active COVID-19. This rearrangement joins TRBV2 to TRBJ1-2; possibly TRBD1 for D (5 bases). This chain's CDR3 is CASTLGGGLPGYTF. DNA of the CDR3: TGTGCCAGCACCCTGGGGGGGGGTCTGCCTGGCTACACCTTC. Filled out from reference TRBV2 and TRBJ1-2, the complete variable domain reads EPEVTQTPSHQVTQMGQEVILRCVPISNHLYFYWYRQILGQKVEFLVSFYNNEISEKSEIFDDQFSVERPDGSNFTLKIRSTKLEDSAMYFCASTLGGGLPGYTFGSGTRLTVV.